The 5 T cell receptor beta chains below were found in one sample sequenced in a study of immune evolution from preneoplasia to lung adenocarcinoma (dated by TCRdb to the early 2020s). The receptor library was made with the immunoSEQ multiplex PCR assay. In its TCRdb copy, this immuneACCESS table keeps in-frame sequences only and misses some clones. Where compared with another copy, unresolved V genes explain less than half of these, and the others have no known cause. Across this sample there are fewer than 10,000 clones, with 70% to 90% seen only once. 2% to 2.5% of the sample is held by the ten biggest clonotypes. Sequenced sample: FFPE minimally invasive lung adenocarcinoma tissue. The sample's cell subset or site label, in plain terms: micro-invasive lung adenocarcinoma (MIA). These receptors all come from an older person with lung adenocarcinoma.

V is TRBV27 and J is TRBJ1-3; D may be TRBD1 (6 bases). The CDR3 is made up of 19 amino acids. From germline, CDR1 is MNHEY and CDR2 SMNVEV (reference sequence). With 2 bases removed from V and 3 bases from J, the gap between germline ends came to 23 bases. The CDR3 bases are TGTGCCAGCAGTTTACCGGCTGAGGCTGGGTCAGGGGTTGGAAACACCATATATTTT. This encodes CASSLPAEAGSGVGNTIYF.

The chain carries TRBV7-8 and TRBJ1-1, with D unclear. V was cut by 5 bases and J by 1 base, with 17 bases left in between. This CDR3 is 16 amino acids long. Germline lookup yields CDR1 SGHVS and CDR2 FQNEAQ. This CDR3 reads CASSPTRVLGNTEAFF. In DNA, the CDR3 is TGTGCCAGCAGCCCTACTAGGGTCTTGGGGAACACTGAAGCTTTCTTT. The entire variable domain, with the rest obtained from reference TRBV7-8 and TRBJ1-1, is as follows: GAGVSQSPRYKVAKRGQDVALRCDPISGHVSLFWYQQALGQGPEFLTYFQNEAQLDKSGLPSDRFFAERPEGSVSTLKIQRTQQEDSAVYLCASSPTRVLGNTEAFFGQGTRLTVV.

This chain joins TRBV27 and TRBJ2-7, with D perhaps TRBD1 (6 bases). Germline loops: CDR1 MNHEY, CDR2 SMNVEV (reference sequence). The V end was cut by 8 bases, the J end by 3 bases, with 17 bases between. This CDR3 contains 14 residues. As DNA, the CDR3 is TGTGCCAGCGGCTACCGGGACACCGTCTACGAGCAGTACTTC. It translates to CASGYRDTVYEQYF.

The chain has TRBV9 and TRBJ2-4; perhaps D is TRBD1 or TRBD2 (5 bases each). V was pared by 0 bases and J by 16 bases, with 17 bases between. The CDR3 covers 13 residues. CDR1 and CDR2 (germline): SGDLS, YYNGEE. The CDR3 here is CASSVAGEGAPYF. The DNA for the CDR3 is TGTGCCAGCAGCGTAGCCGGGGAAGGGGCACCCTACTTC.

The chain uses TRBV7-2 and TRBJ1-1, with D hard to call. Trimming took off 2 bases at V and 0 bases at J, with 10 bases between the two ends. CDR3 length: 15 residues. Germline CDR1 SGHTA, CDR2 FQGNSA. The CDR3 DNA is TGTGCCAGCAGCTTAAGTGCTGACATGAACACTGAAGCTTTCTTT. Its translation is CASSLSADMNTEAFF.